This T cell receptor (beta chain) was captured by sequencing in a study of blood T cell repertoires in COVID-19. The repertoire was sequenced with immunoSEQ multiplex PCR; TCRdb's copy has only in-frame clones and lacks some. The data show 350,000 or so clones, more than 85% seen once. Trimming shortened V by 0 bases and J by 0 bases, and 10 bases separated the two germline ends. The germline CDR1 and CDR2 sequences are MGHRA and YSYEKL. This CDR3 has 16 residues. This clonotype originated in a woman aged 25 to 45 who had recovered from COVID-19. The sample taken for sequencing was PBMCs or T cells enriched from blood (not recorded which). The rearrangement links TRBV4-1 to TRBJ2-3; D gene ambiguous. CDR3 coding DNA: TGCGCCAGCAGCCAAGATCGCAGACTTAGCACAGATACGCAGTATTTT. As protein: CASSQDRRLSTDTQYF.